The subject of this entry is one T cell receptor (beta chain). This clone's antigen is unknown. No much larger clone exists at a distance of one base, and base qualities are not known. The sample belongs to a study of T cells in Graves' hyperthyroidism and ophthalmopathy (dated by TCRdb to the late 2010s). In the study overall: Peripheral blood was collected at initial diagnosis, before any treatment. To identify distinguishing TCR V-J signatures, a discovery cohort of some 100 patients was used, comprising 43 with Graves' ophthalmopathy and about 59 with stable Graves' hyperthyroidism. Prospective prediction of ophthalmopathy was tested in an independent validation cohort consisting of roughly 19 hyperthyroidism patients and around 17 patients who later progressed to ophthalmopathy. For training and testing, the approximately 92 patients in the discovery cohort were randomly divided in a 7:3 ratio. In six Graves' hyperthyroidism patients, the study also compared T-cell repertoires from thyroid tissue with T-cell repertoires from blood. After sampling, hyperthyroidism patients received methimazole starting at 30 mg daily, and ophthalmopathy patients received high-dose intravenous methylprednisolone. The paper describes TCR Vbeta CDR3 sequencing of 135 peripheral blood samples, made up of roughly 45 ophthalmopathy patients, 70 to 80 hyperthyroidism patients and roughly 17 progressor patients.

V sheds 0 bases and J sheds 1 base, leaving 7 bases between their ends. The germline V gene sets CDR1 to LGHNA and CDR2 to YNFKEQ. The CDR3 spans 14 residues, from the cysteine through the phenylalanine. Only the CDR3 part of the read is kept: 42 bases, read in frame from the first base. Hyperthyroidism patients were newly diagnosed, with disease duration under 2 months, and aged 18 to 65 years. Patients with uncontrolled infections, other autoimmune diseases, pregnancy or lactation were excluded. Diagnoses were based on clinical symptoms, serum thyroxine and TRAb, thyroid ultrasound and orbital computed tomography. Blood from progressor patients was collected at the time of first diagnosis with hyperthyroidism, before any ophthalmopathy symptoms had appeared. PBMCs were isolated from about 9 ml of fresh peripheral blood by Ficoll-Paque density gradient centrifugation. Progressor patients were initially diagnosed with Graves' hyperthyroidism and developed ophthalmopathy during follow-up. Total RNA was extracted using Trizol reagent, and RNA quality was assessed on an Agilent 2100 Bioanalyzer.

The TCR beta CDR3 regions were amplified from the RNA transcripts. The TCR CDR3 was subjected to a first round of RT-PCR using the HTBI primer set and the Qiagen OneStep RT-PCR kit. Libraries were constructed in a second round of multiplex PCR, after which size selection and purification were performed. Paired-end sequencing of the libraries was performed with 100 bp reads on an Illumina HiSeq2000. For the original study's pipeline: SOAPnuke was used to process the raw data, throwing out any read that contained adapters or uncalled bases, had a mean Phred below 15, or lacked an exact constant-primer or identifier match. COPE v1.2.5 was used to merge the high-quality paired reads, and each unique nucleotide sequence was defined as a clonotype. MiTCR v1.1 was used to align the clonotypes against IMGT TRBV, TRBD and TRBJ reference segments. The analysis was restricted to V-J combinations with a frequency above 0.0001, which together covered just over 99% of the repertoires. The TCS score was defined as F50 (clonal expansion) divided by E x V (chaos), with BLOSUM62-based TCRdist calculated between CDR3 peptides within each V-J. Welch's t-statistics and random forest reduced some 510 V-J features to 10 to 15, which were used in a naive Bayes classifier (R e1071). TCRdb reworked the public reads: Q25 trimming with fastp, MiXCR clone assembly, productive beta chains retained. Each entry is one CDR3 protein sequence, shown with its most common DNA and genes. The V and J calls were determined by TCRdb, not by the authors. This sample holds a few hundred thousand distinct CDR3 sequences; approximately 15% were observed only once. The ten largest clones capture almost 6% of the sample.

The paper's findings and limits, for the study overall: A 13 V-J signature model separated ophthalmopathy from stable hyperthyroidism, with approximately 87% sensitivity and about 81% specificity in cross-validation and 80%/75% in testing. In validation, progression to ophthalmopathy was predicted by the model with 70.59% sensitivity and around 75% specificity, a median of about 6.8 months before onset. Sample size was not statistically predetermined, and investigators were not blinded to group allocation. Most expanded thyroid clonotypes (frequency above 0.001) were also found in blood, which suggests that blood repertoires may mirror thyroid immune responses.

The origin of this receptor is a woman in her twenties or thirties with Graves' hyperthyroidism that later progressed to Graves' ophthalmopathy. Specimen: blood. The rearranged segments are TRBV4-2 and TRBJ2-7; a confident D gene designation cannot be given. The CDR3 protein: CASSQDLHSYEQYF. The DNA is TGTGCCAGCAGCCAAGATCTACATTCCTACGAGCAGTACTTC.